This T cell receptor beta chain emerged from a study of monozygotic twins with inflammatory bowel disease. Remarks on this clonotype: What it binds is not known.

Following a re-call of the 5' RACE reads, TCRdb has one entry per CDR3 protein and lacks DNA. Its table lists over 200,000 distinct CDR3 sequences. Study results and limitations: Varying immunosuppressive regimens may have increased patient repertoire variability.

Germline V gene sequence: CDR1 ENHRY, CDR2 SYGVKD. The CDR3 has 14 residues. The origin of this receptor is a human donor with ulcerative colitis or Crohn's disease, or a healthy co-twin of an affected twin (not recorded which). The chain carries TRBV10-3 and TRBJ1-4. Sequencing was done on a sample of blood. The CDR3 is CAISTSSTNEKLFF.